The rows below give T cell receptor beta chains drawn from one sample of a study of human T cells and chemical hapten exposure. TCRdb independently ran MiXCR on the RACE reads; one entry per CDR3 protein. This sample has 65,000 or so distinct CDR3 sequences, with under 7.5% found just once. The sequenced sample consisted of whole blood. All receptors derive from a female donor in good health. Some clones in this sample may be carry-over from other donors' samples. The CDR3 runs from the conserved cysteine through the conserved F or W. The D gene is left open where the match is weak. For some rows the clone size is stated as once, few or many, or as a class when expanded; others skip it.

d_call	clone_size	v_call	j_call	cdr3_nt	cdr3_aa
.	many	TRBV12-3/TRBV12-4	TRBJ2-1	TGTGCCAGCAGTCCCCCCGGGACGCTGTTCTTC	CASSPPGTLFF
.	many	TRBV12-3/TRBV12-4	TRBJ2-1	TGTGCCAGCAGGTCCGGGGGTAATGAGCAGTTCTTC	CASRSGGNEQFF
TRBD2	many	TRBV3-1	TRBJ2-7	TGTGCCAGCAGCCAAGGGACTAGTGGCTACGAGCAGTACTTC	CASSQGTSGYEQYF
TRBD2	many	TRBV4-1	TRBJ2-4	TGCGCCAGCAGCCAAGATTTGAGTCGCGGGAGGAACTTAGCCAAAAACATTCAGTACTTC	CASSQDLSRGRNLAKNIQYF
.	few	TRBV30	TRBJ1-1	TGTGCCTGGATACTGGGGACTGAAGCTTTCTTT	CAWILGTEAFF
.	few	TRBV11-3	TRBJ2-4	TGTGCCAGCAGAACGTTTAGGAGGGGGGATGGCAAAAACATTCAGTACTTC	CASRTFRRGDGKNIQYF
TRBD1	.	TRBV28	TRBJ2-7	TGTGCCAGCAGGGTTGGGACAGCCCTAGGGTACGAGCAGTACTTC	CASRVGTALGYEQYF
TRBD1	.	TRBV12-3/TRBV12-4	TRBJ2-4	TGTGCCAGCAGTTCCCCAACCGGGACAGGGGATTTAGCCAAAAACATTCAGTACTTC	CASSSPTGTGDLAKNIQYF
.	few	TRBV2	TRBJ1-1	TGTGCCAGCAGTGAATCCCAGAACACTGAAGCTTTCTTT	CASSESQNTEAFF
.	many	TRBV3-1	TRBJ2-1	TGTGCCAGCAGCCAAGCCAGGGAGTTCATTGAGCAGTTCTTC	CASSQAREFIEQFF
.	few	TRBV27	TRBJ2-7	TGTGCCAGCAGTTTAAAGAAAGCGGGTGGGGTCTACGAGCAGTACTTC	CASSLKKAGGVYEQYF
TRBD1	many	TRBV7-2	TRBJ2-1	TGTGCCAGCAGCTTATACAGGGGCTCCTACAATGAGCAGTTCTTC	CASSLYRGSYNEQFF
.	few	TRBV5-1	TRBJ2-3	TGCGCCAGCAGCTTGGGGGGGACTTCCCCAGATACGCAGTATTTT	CASSLGGTSPDTQYF
TRBD2	few	TRBV6-6	TRBJ2-1	TGTGCCAGCAGGCCGAGACTAGCGGGAGGGGGTAAGGGCTCCTACAATGAGCAGTTCTTC	CASRPRLAGGGKGSYNEQFF
.	few	TRBV27	TRBJ1-2	TGTGCCAGCAGTTTTAGGGCTAACTATGGCTACACCTTC	CASSFRANYGYTF
TRBD1	few	TRBV28	TRBJ2-4	TGTGCCAGCAGTTCAAGGGGGCTGGTGTACTTC	CASSSRGLVYF
.	many	TRBV29-1	TRBJ1-1	TGCAGCGTGGAAAATGGGGGGCAAACTGAAGCTTTCTTT	CSVENGGQTEAFF
.	many	TRBV29-1	TRBJ2-7	TGCAGCGTTGGCTTGGGGGCCAACGAGCAGTACTTC	CSVGLGANEQYF
TRBD2	many	TRBV6-1	TRBJ2-3	TGTGCCAGCAGTGAAGCAGCGGGGGCAGATACGCAGTATTTT	CASSEAAGADTQYF
.	.	TRBV12-3/TRBV12-4	TRBJ2-2	TGTGCCAGCACTGGGAGGGGGGAGCTGTTTTTT	CASTGRGELFF
.	many	TRBV30	TRBJ2-5	TGTGCCTGGTTAAAATGGGGGATGAGGCAAGAGACCCAGTACTTC	CAWLKWGMRQETQYF
.	few	TRBV7-2	TRBJ2-3	TGTGCCAGCAGCTTTATGGGCCCCGGAATGACAGATACGCAGTATTTT	CASSFMGPGMTDTQYF
.	many	TRBV5-1	TRBJ2-6	TGCGCCAGTCACGAGAGCTCTGGGGCCAACGTCCTGACTTTC	CASHESSGANVLTF
TRBD2	many	TRBV20-1	TRBJ2-5	TGCAGTGCTAGGGCAGCGGGAGATGAGACCCAGTACTTC	CSARAAGDETQYF